A selection of T cell receptor beta chains follows, all from one sample in a study of T cell clonotyping in hematopoietic cell transplantation. The protocol was immunoSEQ multiplex PCR, while the TCRdb copy is restricted to in-frame clones and leaves out a portion. The sample holds 60,000 to 75,000 clones, around 94% seen once. Sequenced: peripheral blood mononuclear cells. The receptors originated from a man over 45 in good health. Some clones in this sample may be carry-over from other donors' samples. Both conserved end residues are part of each CDR3. A D gene is named only where the DNA matches it firmly. Only some rows state a clone size, as once, few, many or a class for expanded clones.

TRBJ1-4 . . TRBV25-1 TGTGCCAGCAGTGGGCAGAATGAAAAACTGTTTTTT CASSGQNEKLFF
TRBJ2-7 . . TRBV11-1 TGTGCCAGCAGCCCAAGGCCCTTGGAGCAGTACTTC CASSPRPLEQYF
TRBJ2-3 . TRBD2 TRBV7-2 TGTGCCAGTAGTCTAGCGGCCTGGCGTACAGATACGCAGTATTTT CASSLAAWRTDTQYF
TRBJ2-1 . . TRBV7-2 TGTGCCAGCAGCCCGGGACTTCACAATGAGCAGTTCTTC CASSPGLHNEQFF
TRBJ1-1 . . TRBV7-2 TGTGCCAGCAGCGGCCCGGGACACCCTGAAGCTTTCTTT CASSGPGHPEAFF
TRBJ2-7 once . TRBV7-8 TGTGCCAGCAGCTTAGACGGCACCTACGAGCAGTACTTC CASSLDGTYEQYF
TRBJ2-7 once . TRBV27 TGTGCCAGCAGCCCCAGGGGGGGCATCTACGAGCAGTACTTC CASSPRGGIYEQYF
TRBJ2-5 once . TRBV5-1 TGCGCCAGCAGCTCTGTGCAGGACGGACCGGAGACCCAGTACTTC CASSSVQDGPETQYF
TRBJ1-2 . TRBD1 TRBV2 TGTGCCAGCAGATACACAGGGGGCGGTGGCTACACCTTC CASRYTGGGGYTF
TRBJ2-3 . TRBD2 TRBV4-2 TGTGCCAGCAGCCCAGCGGGGGGCGCCACAGATACGCAGTATTTT CASSPAGGATDTQYF
TRBJ1-4 . TRBD1 TRBV7-2 TGTGCCAGCAGCGGACAGGGGGGAGGTGAAAAACTGTTTTTT CASSGQGGGEKLFF
TRBJ2-1 . . TRBV11-3 TGTGCCAGCAGCTTTAAAGGTGACTATTACAATGAGCAGTTCTTC CASSFKGDYYNEQFF
TRBJ2-5 . . TRBV4-1 TGCGCCAGCAGCCAAGATCCGGGGTGGGAGACCCAGTACTTC CASSQDPGWETQYF
TRBJ1-1 . . TRBV11-2 TGTGCCAGCAGCTTAAAAGGAGGGAGCACTGAAGCTTTCTTT CASSLKGGSTEAFF
TRBJ2-3 . TRBD2 TRBV5-1 TGCGCCAGCAGCCTCCCGACTAGCGGGTCCACAGATACGCAGTATTTT CASSLPTSGSTDTQYF
TRBJ1-1 once . TRBV6-6 TGTGCCAGCAGTACGGGACATGACGCTACAGGCTTCTTT CASSTGHDATGFF
TRBJ2-7 . TRBD1 TRBV11-2 TGTGCCAGCAGCCCGGGGACAGGCTACGAGCAGTACTTC CASSPGTGYEQYF
TRBJ1-1 few . TRBV6-6 TGTGCCAGCAGCTCGGGACCTCTGAACACTGAAGCTTTCTTT CASSSGPLNTEAFF
TRBJ2-7 . TRBD2 TRBV28 TGTGCCAGCAGTTACGGACTAGCGGGTTTATACGAGCAGTACTTC CASSYGLAGLYEQYF
TRBJ2-1 . . TRBV27 TGTGCCAGCAGCGGGGGTAATGAGCAGTTCTTC CASSGGNEQFF
TRBJ2-7 . . TRBV28 TGTGCCAGCAGTTCCCCCTATAGCGGATTCGCCTACGAGCAGTACTTC CASSSPYSGFAYEQYF
TRBJ1-1 . . TRBV28 TGTGCCAGCAGTCCCCGGGGGGCGACGGGCACTGAAGCTTTCTTT CASSPRGATGTEAFF
TRBJ2-7 . . TRBV5-5 TGTGCCAGCAGCAGGGGGGGGACCTCCAACGAGCAGTACTTC CASSRGGTSNEQYF
TRBJ1-1 . . TRBV7-2 TGTGCCAGCAGCTTAGTAACCGTGAGGGAAACTGAAGCTTTCTTT CASSLVTVRETEAFF
TRBJ1-4 . TRBD1 TRBV28 TGTGCCAGCAGTTCCCTAGGACAGGGGTTAAAACTGTTTTTT CASSSLGQGLKLFF
TRBJ2-5 . TRBD2 TRBV19 TGTGCCAGTAGGCTAGCGGGGAAAGAGACCCAGTACTTC CASRLAGKETQYF
TRBJ2-7 . . TRBV2 TGTGCCAGCAGTGGGACTGGGCCCGCACTTCAGTACTTC CASSGTGPALQYF
TRBJ2-7 . . TRBV9 TGTGCCAGCAGCGTAGGTAACTCTCTCTCCTACGAGCAGTACTTC CASSVGNSLSYEQYF
TRBJ1-6 . . TRBV7-2 TGTGCCAGCGGGGGAAGCTCCTATAATTCACCCCTCCACTTT CASGGSSYNSPLHF
TRBJ1-5 once . TRBV7-2 TGTGCCAGCAGCTTAAAGACAGATAGCAATCAGCCCCAGCATTTT CASSLKTDSNQPQHF
TRBJ2-3 once . TRBV9 TGTGCCAGCAGCGAGTCTATTGTAGATACGCAGTATTTT CASSESIVDTQYF
TRBJ1-5 . . TRBV9 TGTGCCAGCGGGGGGGGAGCGAGCAATCAGCCCCAGCATTTT CASGGGASNQPQHF
TRBJ1-3 . . TRBV6-5 TGTGCCAGCAGTCTTCCTGGAAACACCATATATTTT CASSLPGNTIYF
TRBJ1-5 . TRBD1 TRBV9 TGTGCCAGCAGCGAGGGGACAGGGGGTATATCTCAGCCCCAGCATTTT CASSEGTGGISQPQHF
TRBJ1-1 . . TRBV6-5 TGTGCCAGCAGTTACTCCCGCCGCACTGAAGCTTTCTTT CASSYSRRTEAFF
TRBJ2-2 . . TRBV11-2 TGTGCCAGCAGCTTGAGTGAAGACACCGGGGAGCTGTTTTTT CASSLSEDTGELFF
TRBJ1-6 . . TRBV5-1 TGCGCCAGCAGCGCCGAACAGGGTTTAGGGTATTCACCCCTCCACTTT CASSAEQGLGYSPLHF